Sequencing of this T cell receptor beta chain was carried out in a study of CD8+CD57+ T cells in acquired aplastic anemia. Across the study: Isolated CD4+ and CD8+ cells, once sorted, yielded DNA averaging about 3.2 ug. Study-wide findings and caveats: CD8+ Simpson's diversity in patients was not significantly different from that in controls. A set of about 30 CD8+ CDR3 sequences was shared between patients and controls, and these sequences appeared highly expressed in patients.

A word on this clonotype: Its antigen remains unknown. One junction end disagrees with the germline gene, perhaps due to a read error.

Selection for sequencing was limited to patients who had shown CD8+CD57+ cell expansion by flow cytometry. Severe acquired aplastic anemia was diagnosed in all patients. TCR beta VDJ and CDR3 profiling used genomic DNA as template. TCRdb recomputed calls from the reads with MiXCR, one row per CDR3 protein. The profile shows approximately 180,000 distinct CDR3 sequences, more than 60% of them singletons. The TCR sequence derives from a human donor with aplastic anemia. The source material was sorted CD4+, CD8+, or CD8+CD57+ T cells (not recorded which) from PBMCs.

The CDR3 DNA follows: TGTGCCAGCGGCTTAGGACTAGGGGGAGACACAGATACGCAGTATTTT. It codes for CASGLGLGGDTDTQYF. The chain links TRBV7-2 to TRBJ2-3, with D perhaps TRBD2 (7 bases). Germline CDR1 and CDR2: SGHTA and FQGNSA. The CDR3 covers 16 residues.